This TCR beta chain was documented in a study of T cell changes during pregnancy in multiple sclerosis. Generated by immunoSEQ multiplex PCR, the TCRdb table keeps only in-frame clones and is missing some. The sample contains about 59,000 clones, about 90% of which appear only once. V was pared by 3 bases and J by 5 bases, with 20 bases between. The CDR3 spans 17 residues. Germline lookup yields CDR1 SGHRS and CDR2 YFSETQ. This clone was seen once. The material sequenced was peripheral blood, taken in the third trimester of pregnancy. This TCR was sampled from a female donor in good health, enrolled as a control in a pregnancy study. The rearrangement links TRBV5-1 to TRBJ2-2; D may be TRBD2 (6 bases). The CDR3 coding sequence is TGCGCCAGCAGCTGGGAAAGGGGTAGCGGAGGTACCGGGGAGCTGTTTTTT. Protein: CASSWERGSGGTGELFF.